The 24 T cell receptor beta chains listed next were all sequenced from one sample in a study of blood T cell repertoires in COVID-19. Using immunoSEQ multiplex PCR, the repertoire was profiled, and TCRdb retains in-frame clones only, with some absent. Here the sample spans 90,000 to 150,000 clones, around three quarters being singletons. The sample comprised peripheral blood. The source is a woman of 80 years or more with acute or convalescent COVID-19.

The table lists this clone with a few counts. The chain has TRBV2 and TRBJ2-2; D perhaps matches TRBD1 (5 bases). The V gene lost 6 bases and the J gene lost 0 bases, with 11 bases spanning the gap. CDR1 and CDR2 (germline): SNHLY, FYNNEI. This CDR3 has 15 amino acids. CDR3 nucleotide sequence: TGTGCCAGCAGCCGACAGCGAACGAACACCGGGGAGCTGTTTTTT. This codes for CASSRQRTNTGELFF.

This clone was seen a single time. The CDR3 coding sequence is TGTGCCAGCTCACCCACACCGACCAGGTCCAATCAGCCCCAGCATTTT. Translated: CASSPTPTRSNQPQHF. This chain joins TRBV18 and TRBJ1-5; D is uncertain. Germline V CDR1 and CDR2: KGHSH, LQKENI. The CDR3 totals 16 residues. The V end was cut by 3 bases, the J end by 3 bases, with 15 bases between. The complete variable domain, with remaining parts taken from reference TRBV18 and TRBJ1-5, reads NAGVMQNPRHLVRRRGQEARLRCSPMKGHSHVYWYRQLPEEGLKFMVYLQKENIIDESGMPKERFSAEFPKEGPSILRIQQVVRGDSAAYFCASSPTPTRSNQPQHFGDGTRLSIL.

V gene TRBV2 combines with J gene TRBJ1-3; D gene uncertain. CDR3 length: 15 residues. V was trimmed by 5 bases and J by 0 bases, leaving 11 bases between them. Per germline, CDR1 SNHLY and CDR2 FYNNEI. The CDR3 loop reads CASSLGQGSGNTIYF. DNA for the CDR3: TGTGCCAGCAGTTTGGGCCAAGGCTCTGGAAACACCATATATTTT.

This rearrangement joins TRBV7-2 to TRBJ1-1, with 8 bases identical to TRBD1. Trimming removed 5 bases from V and 6 bases from J; junction bases left unmatched: 5. Per the germline V gene, CDR1 is SGHTA and CDR2 is FQGNSA. The CDR3 contains 13 residues. The CDR3 here is CASSVDRGAEAFF. In DNA, the CDR3 is TGTGCCAGCAGCGTTGACAGGGGTGCTGAAGCTTTCTTT.

This clone has only a few counts. The genes are TRBV6-5 and TRBJ1-2, with 9 bases lining up with TRBD1. CDR1 is MNHEY, CDR2 SVGAGI, per germline. This CDR3 is 15 amino acids long. Unmatched junction bases numbered 8, after V lost 4 bases and J lost 5 bases. The CDR3 reads CASSSQDRGIYGYTF. The CDR3 DNA follows: TGTGCCAGCAGTTCCCAAGACAGGGGGATATATGGCTACACCTTC.

The genes are TRBV2 and TRBJ2-3, with 9 bases fitting TRBD1. The V and J ends lost 6 bases and 3 bases, in that order; junction bases with no gene match: 7. Per germline, CDR1 SNHLY and CDR2 FYNNEI. CDR3 length: 15 residues. CDR3 protein: CASRYRGRGTDTQYF. CDR3 coding DNA: TGTGCCAGCAGATACAGGGGGCGCGGGACAGATACGCAGTATTTT.

The chain carries TRBV5-4 and TRBJ2-1; TRBD1 might be the D (5 bases). Germline loops: CDR1 SGHNT, CDR2 YYREEE (reference sequence). The V gene lost 2 bases and the J gene lost 5 bases, with 14 bases spanning the gap. This CDR3 is 15 amino acids long. The CDR3 here is CASSFQGRANNEQFF. The DNA of the CDR3 is TGTGCCAGCAGCTTCCAGGGCCGGGCTAACAATGAGCAGTTCTTC.

V gene TRBV19 combines with J gene TRBJ1-6; the match to TRBD1 covers 8 bases. Germline CDR1 LNHDA, CDR2 SQIVND (reference sequence). The CDR3 sequence is 15 residues long. Losses at the gene ends were 6 bases for V and 6 bases for J; bases not matched to a gene: 7. The CDR3: CASRMTGAPNSPLHF. CDR3 DNA: TGTGCCAGTAGGATGACAGGGGCGCCTAATTCACCCCTCCACTTT.

The CDR3 DNA follows: TGTGCCAGCAGCACCAGGGGGCCCAAGCCCCAGCATTTT. It translates to CASSTRGPKPQHF. The chain has TRBV5-8 and TRBJ1-5; TRBD1 aligns across 8 bases. Germline CDR1 is SGHTS and CDR2 is YDEGEE. V shed 4 bases and J 8 bases; nucleotides not matched to a gene: 5. The CDR3 contains 13 residues.

V and J are TRBV30 and TRBJ1-2; maybe TRBD1 (5 bases). This CDR3 has 12 residues. Trimming pared 5 bases from V and 4 bases from J, leaving 11 bases between. Per germline, CDR1 GTSNPN and CDR2 SVGIG (reference sequence). The CDR3 sequence: CAWGAGGYGYTF. Written as DNA, the CDR3 is TGTGCCTGGGGGGCGGGAGGCTATGGCTACACCTTC.

The chain recombines TRBV4-3 with TRBJ2-3; D possibly corresponds to TRBD1 (6 bases). The CDR3 sequence is 13 residues long. The germline V gene has CDR1 LGHNA and CDR2 YSLEER. V was pared by 6 bases and J by 2 bases, with 9 bases between. In DNA, the CDR3 is TGCGCCAGCAGTTGGACAGCCACAGATACGCAGTATTTT. This encodes CASSWTATDTQYF.

The gene calls are TRBV2 and TRBJ2-3; 9 bases match TRBD2. The CDR3 spans 16 residues. The germline V gene has CDR1 SNHLY and CDR2 FYNNEI. V trimming: 3 bases; J trimming: 1 base; junction bases outside the gene matches: 5. CDR3 sequence: CASSEVKREGTDTQYF. CDR3 nucleotides: TGTGCCAGCAGTGAGGTTAAGCGGGAGGGCACAGATACGCAGTATTTT.

V and J are TRBV10-2 and TRBJ2-1, with 8 bases matching TRBD2. This CDR3 has 16 residues. The trim removed 2 bases at V and 8 bases at J, leaving 11 bases unmatched. Germline V gene lookup returns CDR1 WSHSY and CDR2 SAAADI. As DNA, the CDR3 is TGCGCCAGCAGTGAGAGTCGATCGGGGGGGCCCCATGAGCAGTTCTTC. Encoded protein: CASSESRSGGPHEQFF.

The chain has TRBV20-1 and TRBJ2-5, with D unresolved. Germline V CDR1 and CDR2: DFQATT, SNEGSKA (reference sequence). V lost 6 bases to trimming and J lost 5 bases, with 10 bases between them. This CDR3 comprises 11 residues. CDR3 coding DNA: TGCAGTGCCCCGAAAGAGGAGACCCAGTACTTC. This sequence encodes CSAPKEETQYF.

The DNA of the CDR3 is TGCGCCAGCAGCTTGGATCTTGGGGCAGCCGGGGAGCTGTTTTTT. This codes for CASSLDLGAAGELFF. The chain couples TRBV5-1 to TRBJ2-2; D possibly corresponds to TRBD1 (5 bases). V was pared by 0 bases and J by 6 bases, with 12 bases between. The CDR3 length is 15 residues. Looked up from germline, CDR1 is SGHRS and CDR2 is YFSETQ. The variable domain in full, completed from reference TRBV5-1 and TRBJ2-2, reads KAGVTQTPRYLIKTRGQQVTLSCSPISGHRSVSWYQQTPGQGLQFLFEYFSETQRNKGNFPGRFSGRQFSNSRSEMNVSTLELGDSALYLCASSLDLGAAGELFFGEGSRLTVL.

Remarks on this clone: Germline and junction disagree at one end, which may indicate a read error. The chain is built from TRBV7-7 and TRBJ2-7; TRBD1 matches 7 bases. The germline CDR1 and CDR2 sequences are SSHAT and FNYEAQ (reference sequence). The CDR3 runs to 15 residues. For the CDR3, the DNA is TGTGCTAGCAGTTTATCCGGGACAGCCGCCTACGAGCAGTACTTC. It yields the protein CASSLSGTAAYEQYF.

The chain carries TRBV27 and TRBJ1-1; no reliable D call. The V gene lost 4 bases and the J gene lost 0 bases, with 15 bases spanning the gap. Germline values: CDR1 MNHEY, CDR2 SMNVEV (reference sequence). The CDR3 runs 16 residues. For the CDR3, the DNA is TGTGCCAGCAGTTCCCCATCAAGGAGCATGAACACTGAAGCTTTCTTT. The encoded protein is CASSSPSRSMNTEAFF.

The CDR3 protein is CASSPWGAGATPYEQYF. Here the CDR3 DNA reads TGTGCCAGCAGCCCCTGGGGAGCGGGGGCTACCCCCTACGAGCAGTACTTC. The chain couples TRBV3-1 (or the pseudogene TRBV3-2) to TRBJ2-7; 8 nucleotides match TRBD2. Germline V CDR1 and CDR2: LGHDT, YNNKEL (reference sequence). Trimming took 4 bases from V and 2 from J; bases not matched to a gene: 13. The CDR3 covers 17 residues.

Note on this clone: This specimen includes other DNA sequences encoding the same CDR3. The chain joins TRBV3-1 (or the pseudogene TRBV3-2) to TRBJ1-5, with D unresolved. The length of the CDR3 is 15 residues. The germline CDR1 and CDR2 sequences are LGHDT and YNNKEL (reference sequence). Trimming stripped 4 bases from V and 5 bases from J, with 15 bases between. This CDR3 reads CASSPGRGGDQPQHF. In nucleotides, the CDR3 is TGTGCCAGCAGCCCTGGGCGAGGAGGCGATCAGCCCCAGCATTTT.

The V call is TRBV28, the J call TRBJ1-4; TRBD1 agrees at 7 bases. With 8 bases clipped from V and 8 bases from J, the junction kept 11 bases outside the gene matches. This CDR3 contains 14 residues. Germline lookup yields CDR1 MDHEN and CDR2 SYDVKM. The DNA of the CDR3 is TGTGCCAGCTCCAGACAGGGAATAAGGGAAAAACTGTTTTTT. It translates to CASSRQGIREKLFF.

This chain uses TRBV5-8 with TRBJ2-1; D is undetermined. Germline assignment: CDR1 SGHTS and CDR2 YDEGEE. V was shortened by 0 bases and J by 7 bases, with 8 bases between the two germline ends. This CDR3 is built from 13 residues. The CDR3 loop is CASSLAFRNEQFF. CDR3 sequence (DNA): TGTGCCAGCAGCTTGGCATTCAGAAATGAGCAGTTCTTC.

The genes are TRBV19 and TRBJ2-3; 9 bases are shared with TRBD1. The CDR3 has 16 amino acids. Germline loops: CDR1 LNHDA, CDR2 SQIVND (reference sequence). The V segment lost 4 bases and the J segment 2 bases; nucleotides outside the gene matches: 7. The CDR3 reads CASSNQDRGYTDTQYF. In DNA, the CDR3 is TGTGCCAGTAGTAATCAAGACAGGGGGTACACAGATACGCAGTATTTT.

The chain joins TRBV6-6 to TRBJ2-4; TRBD1 matches 7 bases. The CDR3 sequence is 14 residues long. Germline V gives CDR1 MNHNY, CDR2 SVGAGI (reference sequence). The ends lost 2 bases at V and 7 bases at J; junction bases unmatched: 5. As DNA, the CDR3 is TGTGCCAGCAGTTACAAGGGGGCTCCGAACATTCAGTACTTC. Its translation is CASSYKGAPNIQYF.

This chain uses TRBV19 with TRBJ2-2, with D possibly being TRBD2 (6 bases). CDR3 size: 15 residues. Trimming stripped 5 bases from V and 4 bases from J, with 14 bases between. Germline CDR1 is LNHDA and CDR2 is SQIVND (reference sequence). CDR3 coding DNA: TGTGCCAGTAGTCCCTCCGGGAGTATCACCGGGGAGCTGTTTTTT. Amino acids: CASSPSGSITGELFF.